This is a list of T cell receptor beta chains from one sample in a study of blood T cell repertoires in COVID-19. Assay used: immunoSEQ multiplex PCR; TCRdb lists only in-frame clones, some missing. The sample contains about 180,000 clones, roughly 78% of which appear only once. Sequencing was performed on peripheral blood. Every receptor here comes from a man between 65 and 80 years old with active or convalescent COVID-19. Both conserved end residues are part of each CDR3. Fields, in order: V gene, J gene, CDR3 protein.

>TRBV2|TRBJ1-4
CASRQGRITTNEKLFF
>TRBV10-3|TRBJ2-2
CAISERGQGGTGELFF
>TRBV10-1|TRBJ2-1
CASSDYGGEIYNEQFF
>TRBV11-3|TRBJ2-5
CASSLVGGKETQYF
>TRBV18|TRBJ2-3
CASSPGTSGNTDTQYF
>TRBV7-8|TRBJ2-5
CASSLTPQGTQETQYF
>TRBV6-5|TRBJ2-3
CASSRSTGTDTQYF
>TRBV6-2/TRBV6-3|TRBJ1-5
CASSYSQGAAQHF
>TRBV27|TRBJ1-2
CASRDTNYGYTF
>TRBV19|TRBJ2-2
CASSTAGGRLNTGELFF
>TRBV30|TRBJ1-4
CAWSLSQTNEKLFF
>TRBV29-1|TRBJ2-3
CSVLTVTDTQYF
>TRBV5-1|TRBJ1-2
CASSQPTGDNGYTF
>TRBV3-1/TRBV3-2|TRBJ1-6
CASSQDEPSNSLHF
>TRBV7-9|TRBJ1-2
CASSSNSGGYTF
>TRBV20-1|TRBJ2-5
CVVQGWETQYF
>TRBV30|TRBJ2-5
CAWSPGGRNFGETQYF
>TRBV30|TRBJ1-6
CALRGSSYNSPLHF
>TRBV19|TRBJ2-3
CASSPKRGAGDDTQYF
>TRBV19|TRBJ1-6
CASLQGARDNSPLHF
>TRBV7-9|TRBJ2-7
CASSSLAGGSYEQYF
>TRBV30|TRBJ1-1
CAWDRSNTEAFF
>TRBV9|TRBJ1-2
CASSVADRDYGYTF
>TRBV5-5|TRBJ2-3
CASSFKGAQTDTQYF
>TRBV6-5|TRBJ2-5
CASSFATGYETQYF
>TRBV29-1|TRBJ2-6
CSVQSTGSGANVLTF
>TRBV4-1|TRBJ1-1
CASSPVMRNTEAFF
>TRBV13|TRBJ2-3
CASSSDTGGATDTQYF
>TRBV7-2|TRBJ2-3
CASSFSSATDTQYF
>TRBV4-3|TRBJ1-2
CASSQNWADTGGYTF
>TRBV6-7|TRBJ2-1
CASRRGREGSYNEQFF